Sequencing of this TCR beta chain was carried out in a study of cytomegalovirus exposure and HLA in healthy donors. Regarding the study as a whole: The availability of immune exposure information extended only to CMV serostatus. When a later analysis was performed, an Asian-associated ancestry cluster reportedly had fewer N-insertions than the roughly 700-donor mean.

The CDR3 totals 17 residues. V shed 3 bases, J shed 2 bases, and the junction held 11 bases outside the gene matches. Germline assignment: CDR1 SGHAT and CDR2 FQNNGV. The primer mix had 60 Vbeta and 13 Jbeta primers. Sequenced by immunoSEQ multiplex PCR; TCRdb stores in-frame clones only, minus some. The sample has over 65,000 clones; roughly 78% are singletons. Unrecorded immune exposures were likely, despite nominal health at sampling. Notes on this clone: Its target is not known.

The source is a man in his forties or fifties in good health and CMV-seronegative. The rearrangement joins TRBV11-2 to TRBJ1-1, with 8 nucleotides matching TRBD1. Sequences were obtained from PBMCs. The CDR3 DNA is TGTGCCAGCAGCTTGACAGGGGCGTCATGGATTAACACTGAAGCTTTCTTT. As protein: CASSLTGASWINTEAFF.